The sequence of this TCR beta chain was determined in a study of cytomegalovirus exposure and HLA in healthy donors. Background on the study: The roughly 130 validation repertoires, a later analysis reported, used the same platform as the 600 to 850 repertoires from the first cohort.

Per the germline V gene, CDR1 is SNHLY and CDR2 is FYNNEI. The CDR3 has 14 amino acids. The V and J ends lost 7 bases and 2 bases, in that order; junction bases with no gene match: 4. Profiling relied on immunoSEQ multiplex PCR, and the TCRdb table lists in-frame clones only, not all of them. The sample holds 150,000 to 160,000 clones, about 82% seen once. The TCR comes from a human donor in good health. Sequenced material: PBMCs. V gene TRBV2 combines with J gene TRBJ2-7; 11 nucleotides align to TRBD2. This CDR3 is CASTGLAVTYEQYF. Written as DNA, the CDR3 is TGTGCCAGCACGGGACTAGCGGTAACCTACGAGCAGTACTTC.